This T cell receptor beta chain is from a study of T cell responses to AZD1222 COVID-19 vaccine. Study-level findings and limits: Reports say nearly half of spike-specific TCRs go after unmutated variant regions. The donors showed a predominance of white British ancestry and of females, with possible underestimation of clonal diversity. Vaccine-related CD4 TCRs covered spike, predominating at 160-218 and 743-854.

The CDR3 runs 15 residues. Trimming took off 0 bases at V and 2 bases at J, with 11 bases between the two ends. CDR1 and CDR2 (germline): LNHNV, YYDKDF (reference sequence). A word on this clone: Its specificity is not known.

Profiled with immunoSEQ multiplex PCR; TCRdb holds only in-frame clones, not every one. The sample has approximately 90,000 clones; about 89% are singletons. Second-dose groups at about 4 or about 12 weeks were pooled. The receptor comes from an adult who received the AZD1222 COVID-19 vaccine. The specimen was peripheral blood, collected 28 days after the second AZD1222 dose. This rearrangement joins TRBV15 to TRBJ2-7; no firm D call. CDR3 residues: CATSRESSLTYEQYF. The CDR3 DNA follows: TGTGCCACCAGCAGAGAGTCATCACTCACCTACGAGCAGTACTTC.